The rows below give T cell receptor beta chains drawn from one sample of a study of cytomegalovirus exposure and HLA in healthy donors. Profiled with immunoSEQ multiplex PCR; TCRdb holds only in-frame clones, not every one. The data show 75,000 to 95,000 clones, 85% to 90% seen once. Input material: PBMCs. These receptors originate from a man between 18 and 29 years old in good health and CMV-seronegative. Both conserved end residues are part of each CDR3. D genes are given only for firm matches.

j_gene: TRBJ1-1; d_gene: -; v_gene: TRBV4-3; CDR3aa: CASSQDQDSLEAFF
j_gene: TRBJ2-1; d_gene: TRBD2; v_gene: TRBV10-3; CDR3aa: CAISPTSGSNEQFF
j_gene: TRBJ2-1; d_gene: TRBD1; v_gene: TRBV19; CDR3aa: CASGTVYNEQFF
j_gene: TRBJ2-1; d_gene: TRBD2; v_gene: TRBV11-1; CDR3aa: CASSSRRLAVYNEQFF
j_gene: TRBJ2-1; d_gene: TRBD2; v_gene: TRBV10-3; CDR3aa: CAIARRLAGGPPYNEQFF
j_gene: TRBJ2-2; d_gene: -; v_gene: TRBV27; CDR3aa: CASSFDGEGDTGELFF
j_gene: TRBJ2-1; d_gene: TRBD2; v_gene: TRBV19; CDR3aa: CASKGPGGRNYNEQFF
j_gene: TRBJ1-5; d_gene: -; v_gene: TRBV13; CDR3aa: CASSSRQGNQPQHF
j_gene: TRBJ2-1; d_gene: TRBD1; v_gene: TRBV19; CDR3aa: CASAIQGAAFF
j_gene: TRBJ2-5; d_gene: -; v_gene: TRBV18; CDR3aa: CASSPRQYQETQYF
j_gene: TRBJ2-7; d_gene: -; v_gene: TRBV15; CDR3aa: CATSRDLSAGAYEQYF
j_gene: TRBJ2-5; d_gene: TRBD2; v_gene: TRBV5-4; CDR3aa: CASRASGRRETQYF
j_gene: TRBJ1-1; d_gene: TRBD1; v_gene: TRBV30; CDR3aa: CAWSAQGAAAFF
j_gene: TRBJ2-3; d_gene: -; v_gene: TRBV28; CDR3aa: CASSLPGVPDTQYF
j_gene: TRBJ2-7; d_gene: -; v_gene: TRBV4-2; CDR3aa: CASSQGSASSYEQYF
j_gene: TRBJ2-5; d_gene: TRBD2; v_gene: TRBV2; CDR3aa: CASSQVGLAGKETQYF
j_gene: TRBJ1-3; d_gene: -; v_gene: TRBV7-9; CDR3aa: CAVTAVGNTIYF
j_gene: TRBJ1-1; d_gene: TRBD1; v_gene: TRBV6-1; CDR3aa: CASREGQGLNTEAFF
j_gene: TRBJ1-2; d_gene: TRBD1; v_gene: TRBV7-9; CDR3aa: CASSLRGQPAGYTF
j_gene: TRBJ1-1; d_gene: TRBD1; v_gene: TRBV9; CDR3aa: CASSVPGTGDTEAFF
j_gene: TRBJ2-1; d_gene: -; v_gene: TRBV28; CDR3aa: CASSSLLQKIYNEQFF
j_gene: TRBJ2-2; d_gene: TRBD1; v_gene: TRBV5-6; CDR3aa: CASSRQGENGELFF
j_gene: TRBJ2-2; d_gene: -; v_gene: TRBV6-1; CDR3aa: CASSEREELFF
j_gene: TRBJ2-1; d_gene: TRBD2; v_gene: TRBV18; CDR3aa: CASSPSLAGGGYNEQFF
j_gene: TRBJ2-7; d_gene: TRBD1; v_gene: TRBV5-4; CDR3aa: CASSTDRVNEQYF
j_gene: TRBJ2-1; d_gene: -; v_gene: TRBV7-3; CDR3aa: CASSLWRDAEQFF
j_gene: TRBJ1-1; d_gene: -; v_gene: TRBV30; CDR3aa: CAWRFSPNTEAFF
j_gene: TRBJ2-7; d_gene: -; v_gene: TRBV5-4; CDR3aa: CASSLASTGGTSYEQYF
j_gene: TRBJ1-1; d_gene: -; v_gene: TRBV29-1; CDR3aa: CSVDSQGFTEAFF
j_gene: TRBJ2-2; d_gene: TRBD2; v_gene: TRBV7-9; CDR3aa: CASTRRLAGVGNTGELFF
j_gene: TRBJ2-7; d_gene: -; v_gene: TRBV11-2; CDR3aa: CASSLGQTYEQYF
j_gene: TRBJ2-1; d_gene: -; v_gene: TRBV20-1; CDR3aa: CSASLNEQFF
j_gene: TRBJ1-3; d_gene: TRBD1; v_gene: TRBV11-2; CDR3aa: CASSRDRGSGNTIYF
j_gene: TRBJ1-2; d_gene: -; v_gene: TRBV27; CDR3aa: CASSGTGISGGYTF
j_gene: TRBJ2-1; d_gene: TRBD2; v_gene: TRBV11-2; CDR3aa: CASSLGLAGNYNEQFF
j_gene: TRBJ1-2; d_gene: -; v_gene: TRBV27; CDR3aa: CASSLYRDVYGYTF
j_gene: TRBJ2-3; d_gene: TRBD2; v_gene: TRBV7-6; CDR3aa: CASSSPAGVTDTQYF
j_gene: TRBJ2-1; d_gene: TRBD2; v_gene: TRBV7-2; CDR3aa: CASSLGGTSAVYEQFF
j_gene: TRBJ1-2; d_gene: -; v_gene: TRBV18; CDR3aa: CASSPPPSRGDYGYTF
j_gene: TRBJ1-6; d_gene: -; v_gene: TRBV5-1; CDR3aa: CASSRDKNNSPLHF
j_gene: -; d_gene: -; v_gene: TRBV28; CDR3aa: CASSFAGRYYEQYF
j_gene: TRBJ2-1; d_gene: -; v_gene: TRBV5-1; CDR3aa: CASSLARGYNEQFF
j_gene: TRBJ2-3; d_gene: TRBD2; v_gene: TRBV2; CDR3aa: CASRLLSGGTDTQYF
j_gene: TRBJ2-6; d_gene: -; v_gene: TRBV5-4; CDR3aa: CASSKGVASGANVLTF
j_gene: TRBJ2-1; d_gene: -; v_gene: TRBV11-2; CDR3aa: CASSRPRARLTNNEQFF
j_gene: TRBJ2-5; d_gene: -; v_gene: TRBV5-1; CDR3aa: CASSLDSHETQYF
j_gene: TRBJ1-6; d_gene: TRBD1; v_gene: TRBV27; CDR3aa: CASRGQVSNSPLHF
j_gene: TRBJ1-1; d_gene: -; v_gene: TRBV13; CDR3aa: CASSLGLSMNTEAFF
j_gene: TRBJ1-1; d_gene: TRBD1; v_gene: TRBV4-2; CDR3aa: CASSQGQGQGDTEAFF
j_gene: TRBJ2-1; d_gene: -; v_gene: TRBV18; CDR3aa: CASSPRASLNNEQFF
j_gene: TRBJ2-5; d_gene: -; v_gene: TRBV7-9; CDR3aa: CASSLSGEQYF
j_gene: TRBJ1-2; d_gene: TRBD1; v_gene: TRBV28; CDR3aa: CASSRTGTGGYTF
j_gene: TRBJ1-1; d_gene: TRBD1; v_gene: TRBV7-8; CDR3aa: CASSLARVRDRDTEAFF
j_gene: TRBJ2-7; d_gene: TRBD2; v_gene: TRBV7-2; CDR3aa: CASSFSGRNYEQYF
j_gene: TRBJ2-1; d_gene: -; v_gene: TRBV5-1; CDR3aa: CASSLDTGRNEQFF
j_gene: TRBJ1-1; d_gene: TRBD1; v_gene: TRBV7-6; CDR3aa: CASSLEGTGNTEAFF
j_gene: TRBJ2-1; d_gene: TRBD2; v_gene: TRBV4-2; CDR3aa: CASSSGTSIYNEQFF
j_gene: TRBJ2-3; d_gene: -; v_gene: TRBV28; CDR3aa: CASSFSPPGTLRPDTQYF
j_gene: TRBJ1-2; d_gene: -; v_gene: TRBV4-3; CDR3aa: CASSQAGGGYTF
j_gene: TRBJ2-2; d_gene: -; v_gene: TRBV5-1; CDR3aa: CASFFGGNTGELFF